The 28 T cell receptor beta chains below were found in one sample sequenced in a study of blood T cell repertoires in COVID-19. Assay: immunoSEQ multiplex PCR; the TCRdb copy retains only in-frame clones and omits some. The table shows 150,000 to 200,000 clones, with roughly 77% occurring only once. Sequenced material: peripheral blood. The receptors here all came from a human donor in a cohort sampled during active COVID-19.

The chain uses TRBV5-1 and TRBJ2-7, with 16 bases matching TRBD2. This CDR3 spans 18 amino acids. Trimming at V came to 4 bases and at J to 0 bases, leaving 7 bases not matched to a gene. Germline CDR1 and CDR2: SGHRS and YFSETQ. The CDR3 region is CASSTGTSGRALSYEQYF. For the CDR3, the DNA is TGCGCCAGCAGCACTGGGACTAGCGGGAGGGCCCTCTCCTACGAGCAGTACTTC.

Only a few counts were recorded for this clone. The chain uses TRBV28 and TRBJ1-2; 11 positions match TRBD1. CDR3 size: 15 residues. The V gene end was trimmed by 7 bases and the J gene end by 4 bases; junction bases not matched to a gene: 8. Germline loops: CDR1 MDHEN, CDR2 SYDVKM. The CDR3 bases are TGTGCCAGCATCCTGGGACAGGGGGACCTCTATGGCTACACCTTC. It specifies CASILGQGDLYGYTF.

The V call is TRBV5-1, the J call TRBJ1-1, with TRBD1 matching over 8 bases. CDR3 size: 14 residues. Trimming removed 6 bases from V and 2 bases from J; junction bases left unmatched: 6. Germline CDR1 reads SGHRS; CDR2 reads YFSETQ. Here the CDR3 reads CASTLGQGNTEAFF. The CDR3 DNA reads TGCGCCAGCACCTTAGGACAGGGCAACACTGAAGCTTTCTTT. Full variable domain (outside the CDR3, taken from reference TRBV5-1 and TRBJ1-1): KAGVTQTPRYLIKTRGQQVTLSCSPISGHRSVSWYQQTPGQGLQFLFEYFSETQRNKGNFPGRFSGRQFSNSRSEMNVSTLELGDSALYLCASTLGQGNTEAFFGQGTRLTVV.

The chain uses TRBV19 and TRBJ2-1, with D maybe TRBD1 (6 bases). V lost 1 base, J lost 3 bases, and 10 bases lay in between. The CDR3 is made up of 15 amino acids. CDR1 LNHDA and CDR2 SQIVND come from the germline V gene (reference sequence). The CDR3 sequence: CASSIGPQGYNEQFF. The DNA for the CDR3 is TGTGCCAGTAGTATAGGGCCACAGGGCTACAATGAGCAGTTCTTC.

The chain is built from TRBV4-3 and TRBJ2-7; a possible D gene is TRBD1 (6 bases). V gave up 0 bases and J gave up 2 bases, with 11 bases separating them. There are 15 residues in the CDR3. Germline V CDR1 and CDR2: LGHNA, YSLEER. Written as DNA, the CDR3 is TGCGCCAGCAGCCAAGAGCCACAGGGAGCCTACGAGCAGTACTTC. This translates into CASSQEPQGAYEQYF.

The chain has TRBV7-2 and TRBJ1-4; TRBD1 aligns across 9 bases. The CDR3 is made up of 15 amino acids. Per germline, CDR1 SGHTA and CDR2 FQGNSA. With V trimmed by 5 bases and J by 10 bases, 11 bases remained unmatched. Here the CDR3 DNA reads TGTGCCAGCAGCCTAGTCATCGGGACAGGGCGAAAACTGTTTTTT. Protein: CASSLVIGTGRKLFF.

The gene calls are TRBV24-1 and TRBJ2-5; the D is unclear. The CDR3 runs 11 residues. V gave up 9 bases and J gave up 3 bases, with 7 bases separating them. CDR1 is KGHDR, CDR2 SFDVKD, per germline. DNA of the CDR3: TGTGCCACCGGGCACGAAGAGACCCAGTACTTC. Amino acid sequence: CATGHEETQYF.

The J gene is TRBJ2-7, the V gene TRBV7-2; D remains unclear. The CDR3 has 11 residues. V was pared by 5 bases and J by 3 bases, with 5 bases between. Germline lookup yields CDR1 SGHTA and CDR2 FQGNSA. CDR3 nucleotide sequence: TGTGCCAGCAGCCCAAACTACGAGCAGTACTTC. This sequence encodes CASSPNYEQYF.

This clone was seen more than once but under ten times. V gene TRBV30 combines with J gene TRBJ2-7; D possibly corresponds to TRBD1 (6 bases). The CDR3 has 14 residues. From germline, CDR1 is GTSNPN and CDR2 SVGIG (reference sequence). Trimming cost V 1 base and J 0 bases, with 10 bases left between them. The CDR3 sequence: CAWSAGQPSYEQYF. CDR3 in DNA: TGTGCCTGGAGTGCCGGACAGCCCTCCTACGAGCAGTACTTC.

The chain carries TRBV2 and TRBJ2-3; possible D gene TRBD2, 7 bases. The CDR3 covers 16 residues. Germline V gene sequence: CDR1 SNHLY, CDR2 FYNNEI. V lost 4 bases and J lost 2, with 16 bases in between. The CDR3 region is CASSVPLGGATDTQYF. In DNA, the CDR3 is TGTGCCAGCAGTGTGCCTCTAGGGGGGGCCACAGATACGCAGTATTTT.

The chain uses TRBV10-3 and TRBJ1-5; TRBD1 matches at 9 bases. V lost 5 bases, J lost 0 bases, and 5 bases stayed unmatched. The length of the CDR3 is 16 residues. The germline V gene has CDR1 ENHRY and CDR2 SYGVKD. CDR3 sequence reads: CAISTGTGNSNQPQHF. The CDR3 DNA follows: TGTGCCATCAGTACCGGGACAGGGAATAGCAATCAGCCCCAGCATTTT.

This rearrangement joins TRBV5-8 to TRBJ2-1, with TRBD1 matching 7 bases. The J segment lost 4 bases and the V segment lost 4 bases, leaving 8 bases of the junction unmatched. Per the germline V gene, CDR1 is SGHTS and CDR2 is YDEGEE. The CDR3 is 15 residues long. The CDR3 DNA follows: TGTGCCAGCAGCCGGGACAGCATGTCTTACAATGAGCAGTTCTTC. Translation gives CASSRDSMSYNEQFF.

This clone was recorded only once. The CDR3 nucleotides are TGTGCCATCAGTGGACAGGGTCCACACGAGCAGTACTTC. Amino acids: CAISGQGPHEQYF. The chain joins TRBV10-3 to TRBJ2-7; 7 nucleotides agree with TRBD1. V was clipped by 4 bases and J by 5 bases; unmatched bases: 5. Germline CDR1 and CDR2: ENHRY and SYGVKD. CDR3 size: 13 residues.

The V call is TRBV19, the J call TRBJ2-1, with D possibly TRBD2 on 6 matching bases. Trimming took 1 base from V and 5 from J, leaving 15 bases between them. Germline V gene data show CDR1 as LNHDA and CDR2 as SQIVND (reference sequence). This CDR3 spans 16 amino acids. The CDR3 DNA reads TGTGCCAGTAGTATAGTCAGACTAGGGGCTCACAATGAGCAGTTCTTC. Protein product: CASSIVRLGAHNEQFF.

The chain has TRBV2 and TRBJ1-5; 11 positions match TRBD1. J gave up 7 bases and V 0 bases, and 5 bases lay outside the gene matches. This CDR3 comprises 16 residues. Germline V gives CDR1 SNHLY, CDR2 FYNNEI. The CDR3 DNA reads TGTGCCAGCAGTGAAGCGTCCGGGACAGGGGGACAGCCCCAGCATTTT. Translation gives CASSEASGTGGQPQHF. The entire variable domain, with the rest obtained from reference TRBV2 and TRBJ1-5, is as follows: EPEVTQTPSHQVTQMGQEVILRCVPISNHLYFYWYRQILGQKVEFLVSFYNNEISEKSEIFDDQFSVERPDGSNFTLKIRSTKLEDSAMYFCASSEASGTGGQPQHFGDGTRLSIL.

This clone has more than one count but fewer than ten. The rearrangement uses TRBV5-5 and TRBJ1-1; perhaps TRBD1 as D (6 bases). The CDR3 runs to 14 residues. The V end was cut by 3 bases, the J end by 5 bases, with 14 bases between. In germline, CDR1 is SGHKS, CDR2 YYEKEE (reference sequence). The CDR3 DNA follows: TGTGCCAGCAGCTCTCCGACAGGAAGGACTGAAGCTTTCTTT. It yields the protein CASSSPTGRTEAFF. The entire variable domain, with the rest obtained from reference TRBV5-5 and TRBJ1-1, is as follows: DAGVTQSPTHLIKTRGQQVTLRCSPISGHKSVSWYQQVLGQGPQFIFQYYEKEERGRGNFPDRFSARQFPNYSSELNVNALLLGDSALYLCASSSPTGRTEAFFGQGTRLTVV.

The J gene is TRBJ2-2, the V gene TRBV25-1; 8 nucleotides line up with TRBD1. The germline V gene encodes CDR1 MGHDK and CDR2 SYGVNS. The CDR3 is 16 amino acids. V shed 2 bases, J shed 8 bases, and the junction held 10 bases outside the gene matches. The DNA for the CDR3 is TGTGCCAGCAGTGAAGAAGGGCCAGGGGGCATGGGGGAGCTGTTTTTT. Encoded protein: CASSEEGPGGMGELFF.

The genes are TRBV24-1 and TRBJ1-1; 7 positions match TRBD1. The germline CDR1 and CDR2 sequences are KGHDR and SFDVKD. The CDR3 consists of 12 residues. The V gene end was trimmed by 4 bases and the J gene end by 7 bases; junction bases not matched to a gene: 2. CDR3 bases: TGTGCCACCAGTGAACGGGACAGTGAAGCTTTCTTT. Amino acids: CATSERDSEAFF.

V usage is TRBV24-1 and J usage is TRBJ2-1, with D maybe TRBD2 (5 bases). V lost 9 bases to trimming and J lost 7 bases, with 12 bases between them. The CDR3 covers 12 residues. CDR1 is KGHDR and CDR2 is SFDVKD in the germline V gene. The CDR3 coding sequence is TGTGCCACCGGGAATCGGGGAAATGAGCAGTTCTTC. It is translated as CATGNRGNEQFF.

The chain carries TRBV5-1 and TRBJ2-5; D perhaps matches TRBD1 (6 bases). V was pared by 4 bases and J by 1 base, with 14 bases between. CDR1 and CDR2 (germline): SGHRS, YFSETQ. This CDR3 contains 15 residues. The CDR3 DNA sequence: TGCGCCAGCAGCCTGAGGGGGAGTTCCCAAGAGACCCAGTACTTC. Translating it yields CASSLRGSSQETQYF.

The J gene is TRBJ2-7, the V gene TRBV9; 7 positions match TRBD1. Trimming cost V 0 bases and J 3 bases; bases outside gene matches: 6. The CDR3 totals 15 residues. Germline values: CDR1 SGDLS, CDR2 YYNGEE. For the CDR3, the DNA is TGTGCCAGCAGCGTAGGATCAGGGACAGTCTACGAGCAGTACTTC. Residues: CASSVGSGTVYEQYF.

The V call is TRBV24-1, the J call TRBJ2-1; no definite D call. The CDR3 consists of 13 residues. Trimming removed 3 bases at V and 9 bases at J, with 11 bases between. The germline V gene encodes CDR1 KGHDR and CDR2 SFDVKD. As DNA, the CDR3 is TGTGCCACCAGTGATACCCGAGGTGTTGAGCAGTTCTTC. Its translation is CATSDTRGVEQFF.

CDR3 sequence: CASSVQVATNEKLFF. The CDR3 region has the DNA TGCGCCAGCAGCGTACAGGTTGCAACTAATGAAAAACTGTTTTTT. The rearrangement links TRBV4-3 to TRBJ1-4; perhaps TRBD1 as D (5 bases). The CDR3 extends over 15 amino acids. V lost 5 bases and J lost 0, with 10 bases in between. Germline V gene data show CDR1 as LGHNA and CDR2 as YSLEER.

The J gene is TRBJ1-1, the V gene TRBV6-6; possible D gene TRBD1, 5 bases. V lost 7 bases and J lost 5, with 17 bases in between. Per germline, CDR1 MNHNY and CDR2 SVGAGI (reference sequence). This CDR3 region has 14 residues. CDR3 region: CASTDSGLRTEAFF. CDR3 nucleotide sequence: TGTGCCAGCACCGACAGTGGGCTTCGGACTGAAGCTTTCTTT.

This chain links TRBV18 with TRBJ1-2, with 8 bases identical to TRBD1. Trimming at V came to 4 bases and at J to 7 bases, leaving 11 bases not matched to a gene. Germline V gene sequence: CDR1 KGHSH, CDR2 LQKENI. This CDR3 spans 15 amino acids. The CDR3 loop is CASSLGAQQGVGYTF. CDR3 sequence (DNA): TGTGCCAGCTCACTCGGGGCGCAACAGGGGGTTGGCTACACCTTC.

This clone was seen only once. The chain carries TRBV19 and TRBJ2-2, with 8 bases that match TRBD2. The germline V gene has CDR1 LNHDA and CDR2 SQIVND (reference sequence). J lost 2 bases, V lost 6 bases, and 5 bases had no gene match. The length of the CDR3 is 15 residues. CDR3 amino acids: CASRERGLNTGELFF. CDR3 bases: TGTGCCAGTAGAGAGCGGGGGCTAAACACCGGGGAGCTGTTTTTT.

The rearrangement joins TRBV19 to TRBJ2-7; TRBD2 agrees at 7 bases. The V segment lost 5 bases and the J segment 3 bases; nucleotides outside the gene matches: 4. CDR3 size: 13 residues. The germline gives CDR1 LNHDA, CDR2 SQIVND (reference sequence). CDR3: CASSSPSGYEQYF. In nucleotides, the CDR3 is TGTGCCAGTAGTTCGCCTAGCGGCTACGAGCAGTACTTC.

This chain joins TRBV5-6 and TRBJ2-7, with 7 positions matching TRBD2. J gave up 0 bases and V 2 bases, and 8 bases lay outside the gene matches. The CDR3 contains 16 residues. CDR1 and CDR2 (germline): SGHDT, YYEEEE. The CDR3 sequence is CASSFSQTSTSYEQYF. For the CDR3, the DNA is TGTGCCAGCAGCTTCAGTCAGACTAGCACCTCCTACGAGCAGTACTTC.